These 14 T cell receptor beta chains came from one sample sequenced in a study of molecular identifiers for immune sequencing clone quantification. MiXCR was run by TCRdb on the PCR reads, yielding one entry per CDR3 protein. This sample yields hundreds of thousands of distinct CDR3 sequences, of which about 25% are seen a single time; about 0.8% belongs to the top ten. The sequencing input was naive CD8+ T cells from blood, with Jurkat cell RNA spiked in. Documented subset: FACS-sorted CD8+CD4-CCR7+CD45RA+ naive T cells. These TCRs come from a human donor in good health. Some libraries in this study had Jurkat cell RNA spiked in.

This chain links TRBV27 with TRBJ2-7; maybe TRBD1 (6 bases). This CDR3 has 14 amino acids. The germline V gene has CDR1 MNHEY and CDR2 SMNVEV (reference sequence). The V end lost 4 bases, the J end lost 5 bases, and 15 bases lay between the germline ends. DNA for the CDR3: TGTGCCAGCAGTTCCCTCCCTAGGGGGAACGAGCAGTACTTC. Translating gives CASSSLPRGNEQYF.

The table lists this clonotype with many counts. CDR3 residues: CASSRTTQETQYF. The CDR3 DNA reads as TGTGCCAGCAGTCGAACCACCCAAGAGACCCAGTACTTC. This chain joins TRBV27 and TRBJ2-5; D is ambiguous. Deletions cut 5 bases from V and 1 base from J, with 8 bases between. The CDR3 has 13 amino acids. Germline assignment: CDR1 MNHEY and CDR2 SMNVEV (reference sequence).

Concerning this clonotype: This may stem from a read error, because a much larger clone lies one nucleotide away. No conserved phenylalanine or tryptophan ends this CDR3, so it is likely a read error. In nucleotides, the CDR3 is TGCAGTGCTAGAGATGCGGACAGACTCTACGAGCAGTACCTC. Its protein product is CSARDADRLYEQYL. The chain joins TRBV20-1 to TRBJ2-7, with D maybe TRBD1 (6 bases). Germline V gives CDR1 DFQATT, CDR2 SNEGSKA (reference sequence). The CDR3 is 14 amino acids. V dropped 0 bases and J dropped 3 bases, with 12 bases sitting between them.

V is TRBV28 and J is TRBJ2-5; 8 bases map to TRBD2. Germline CDR1 reads MDHEN; CDR2 reads SYDVKM. J gave up 4 bases and V 4 bases, and 5 bases lay outside the gene matches. CDR3 length equals 14 residues. CDR3 region: CASSSGGGGETQYF. The CDR3 DNA follows: TGTGCCAGCAGTTCCGGGGGGGGTGGAGAGACCCAGTACTTC.

The genes are TRBV27 and TRBJ2-7, with TRBD2 identical over 7 bases. CDR3 size: 15 residues. The germline V gene encodes CDR1 MNHEY and CDR2 SMNVEV (reference sequence). Germline trimming cut 3 bases from V and 4 bases from J; bases unmatched to any gene: 9. CDR3 nucleotide sequence: TGTGCCAGCAGTTTGGGAGGGACCCAAAATTACGAGCAGTACTTC. Its protein product is CASSLGGTQNYEQYF.

The V and J genes are TRBV12-3 or TRBV12-4 and TRBJ2-5, with D tentatively TRBD1 (5 bases). V was shortened by 4 bases and J by 5 bases, with 14 bases between the two germline ends. The CDR3 covers 14 residues. Here the CDR3 reads CASSSGYKGETQYF. The CDR3 DNA reads as TGTGCCAGCAGTTCCGGGTACAAGGGGGAGACCCAGTACTTC.

In this sample, this clonotype turned up a few times. This may come from a read error, since a much larger clone is one base off. J is TRBJ1-1 and V is TRBV4-3, with D uncertain. CDR1 is LGHNA and CDR2 is YSLEER in the germline V gene. V gave up 4 bases and J gave up 4 bases, with 16 bases separating them. This CDR3 region has 15 residues. The CDR3 here is CASSPYHFTATEAFF. DNA of the CDR3: TGCGCCAGCAGCCCCTACCATTTTACTGCCACTGAAGCTTTCTTT.

Only one count was recorded for this clonotype. Compared with germline, one end of the junction differs, possibly owing to a read error. This chain joins TRBV5-3 and TRBJ2-5, with D possibly being TRBD2 (5 bases). TRBV5-3 is marked as an open reading frame, function uncertain. The length of the CDR3 is 14 residues. The CDR3, as DNA: TGTGCCAGCAGCTTCGGGGTGCTGCATGAGACCCAGTACTTC. This sequence encodes CASSFGVLHETQYF.

Worth noting for this clonotype: A much larger clone sits a single nucleotide away, making a read error possible. This chain uses TRBV29-1 with TRBJ2-5; D perhaps matches TRBD2 (5 bases). Germline V lookup: CDR1 SQVTM, CDR2 ANQGSEA. This CDR3 has 14 amino acids. The V end was cut by 5 bases, the J end by 5 bases, with 18 bases between. The CDR3 DNA is TGCAGCGTTACTCCACAGAGGGCCGGGGAGACCCAGTACTTC. This codes for CSVTPQRAGETQYF.

This clonotype was found a few times. The chain links TRBV27 to TRBJ1-6; D call uncertain. V was cut by 3 bases and J by 5 bases, with 2 bases left in between. This CDR3 spans 12 amino acids. The V gene's germline CDR1 is MNHEY and CDR2 SMNVEV (reference sequence). The CDR3 protein is CASSFHNSPLHF. The CDR3 DNA is TGTGCCAGCAGTTTCCATAATTCACCCCTCCACTTT.

Only one count was recorded for this clonotype. Lacking the conserved final phenylalanine or tryptophan, this CDR3 likely reflects a read error. This chain joins TRBV27 and TRBJ2-3, with D tentatively TRBD1 (6 bases). This CDR3 region has 15 residues. V was cut by 4 bases and J by 0 bases, with 11 bases left in between. CDR1 is MNHEY, CDR2 SMNVEV, per germline (reference sequence). As DNA, the CDR3 is TGTGCCAGCAGTTATTGGGGGCAAAGCACAGATACGCAGTATGTT. Amino acids: CASSYWGQSTDTQYV.

The table lists this clonotype with many counts. The chain couples TRBV28 to TRBJ1-5; perhaps TRBD1 as D (5 bases). The CDR3 sequence is 15 residues long. The V end lost 1 base, the J end lost 7 bases, and 14 bases lay between the germline ends. CDR1 is MDHEN and CDR2 is SYDVKM in the germline V gene. CDR3 amino acids: CASSLFVRGGQPQHF. In nucleotides, the CDR3 is TGTGCCAGCAGTTTATTTGTTAGGGGTGGGCAGCCCCAGCATTTT.

Note on this clonotype: This could be a read error, since a much larger clone is one nucleotide away. The gene calls are TRBV6-5 and TRBJ2-3; D possibly corresponds to TRBD2 (5 bases). In germline, CDR1 is MNHEY, CDR2 SVGAGI. The CDR3 has 14 residues. The CDR3 sequence: CASSVRPSTDAQYF. CDR3 bases: TGTGCCAGCAGTGTCAGGCCTAGCACAGATGCGCAGTATTTT.

This clonotype was recorded many times. The chain employs TRBV29-1 and TRBJ2-5; D gene ambiguous. Germline CDR1 SQVTM, CDR2 ANQGSEA. Trimming took off 4 bases at V and 5 bases at J, with 8 bases between the two ends. The CDR3 consists of 11 residues. In nucleotides, the CDR3 is TGCAGCGTTGTGTCTCTGGAGACCCAGTACTTC. Translated: CSVVSLETQYF.